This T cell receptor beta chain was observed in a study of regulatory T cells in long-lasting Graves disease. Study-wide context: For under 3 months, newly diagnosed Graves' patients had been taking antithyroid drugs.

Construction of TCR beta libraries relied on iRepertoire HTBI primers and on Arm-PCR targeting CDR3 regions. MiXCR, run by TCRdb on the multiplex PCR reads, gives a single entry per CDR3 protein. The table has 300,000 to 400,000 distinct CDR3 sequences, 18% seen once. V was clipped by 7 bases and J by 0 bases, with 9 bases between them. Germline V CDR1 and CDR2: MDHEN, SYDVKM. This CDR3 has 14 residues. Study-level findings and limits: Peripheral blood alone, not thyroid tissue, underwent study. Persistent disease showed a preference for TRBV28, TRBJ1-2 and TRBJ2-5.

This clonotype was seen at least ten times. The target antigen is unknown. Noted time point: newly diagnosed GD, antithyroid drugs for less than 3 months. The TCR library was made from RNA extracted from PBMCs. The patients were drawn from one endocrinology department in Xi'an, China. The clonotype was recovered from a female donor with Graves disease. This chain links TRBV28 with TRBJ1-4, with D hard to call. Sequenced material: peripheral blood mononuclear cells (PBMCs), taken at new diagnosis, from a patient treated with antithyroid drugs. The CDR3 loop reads CASMEIATNEKLFF. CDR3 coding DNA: TGTGCCAGCATGGAGATAGCAACTAATGAAAAACTGTTTTTT.